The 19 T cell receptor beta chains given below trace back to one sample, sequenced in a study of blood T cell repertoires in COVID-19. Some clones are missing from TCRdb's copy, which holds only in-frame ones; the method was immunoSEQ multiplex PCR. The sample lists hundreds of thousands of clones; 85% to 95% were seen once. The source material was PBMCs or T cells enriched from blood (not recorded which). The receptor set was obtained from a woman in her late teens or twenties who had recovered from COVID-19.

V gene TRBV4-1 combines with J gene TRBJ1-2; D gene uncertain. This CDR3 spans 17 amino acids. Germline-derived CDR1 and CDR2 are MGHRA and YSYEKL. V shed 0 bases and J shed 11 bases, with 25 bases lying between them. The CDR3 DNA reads TGCGCCAGCAGCCAAGATCCCCGGGAGGGTGTAATGCAGGCGTACACCTTC. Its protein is CASSQDPREGVMQAYTF.

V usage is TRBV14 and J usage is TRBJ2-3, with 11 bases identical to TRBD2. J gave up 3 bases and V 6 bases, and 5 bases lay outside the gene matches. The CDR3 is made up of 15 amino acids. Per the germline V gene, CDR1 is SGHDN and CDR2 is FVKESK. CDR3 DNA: TGTGCCAGCAGTGCTAGCGGGAGGATAACAGATACGCAGTATTTT. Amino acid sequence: CASSASGRITDTQYF.

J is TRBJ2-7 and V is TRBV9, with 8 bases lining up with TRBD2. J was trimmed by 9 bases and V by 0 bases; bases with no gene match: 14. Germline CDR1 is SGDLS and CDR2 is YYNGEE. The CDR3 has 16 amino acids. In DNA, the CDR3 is TGTGCCAGCAGCGTAGCGAGTAGCGGGACGGGTGCTGGGCAGTACTTC. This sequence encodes CASSVASSGTGAGQYF.

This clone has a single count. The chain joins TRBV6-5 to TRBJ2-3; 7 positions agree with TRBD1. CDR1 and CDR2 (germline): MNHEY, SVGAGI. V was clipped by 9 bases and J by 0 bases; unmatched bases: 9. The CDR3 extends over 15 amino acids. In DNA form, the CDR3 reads TGTGCCAGTAAATCGAGGGACAGAAGCACAGATACGCAGTATTTT. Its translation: CASKSRDRSTDTQYF.

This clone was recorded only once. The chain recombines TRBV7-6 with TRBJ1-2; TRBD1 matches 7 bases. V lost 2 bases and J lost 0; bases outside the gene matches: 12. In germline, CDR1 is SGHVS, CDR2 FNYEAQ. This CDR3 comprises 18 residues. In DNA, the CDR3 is TGTGCCAGCAGCTTAAGGGGATCAAGACAGGGATCTAACTATGGCTACACCTTC. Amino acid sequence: CASSLRGSRQGSNYGYTF.

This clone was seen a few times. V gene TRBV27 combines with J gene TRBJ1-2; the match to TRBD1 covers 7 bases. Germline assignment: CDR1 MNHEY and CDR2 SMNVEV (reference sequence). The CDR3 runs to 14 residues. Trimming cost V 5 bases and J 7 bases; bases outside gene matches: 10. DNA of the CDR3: TGTGCCAGCAGTCTCCGACAGGGAAAGGGTGGCTACACCTTC. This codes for CASSLRQGKGGYTF.

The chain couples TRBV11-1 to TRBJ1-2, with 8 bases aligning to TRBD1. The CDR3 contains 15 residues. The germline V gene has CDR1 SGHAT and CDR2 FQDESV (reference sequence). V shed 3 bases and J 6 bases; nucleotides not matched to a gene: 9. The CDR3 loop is CASSFGQDRDDGYTF. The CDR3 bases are TGTGCCAGCAGCTTTGGACAGGACAGGGACGATGGCTACACCTTC.

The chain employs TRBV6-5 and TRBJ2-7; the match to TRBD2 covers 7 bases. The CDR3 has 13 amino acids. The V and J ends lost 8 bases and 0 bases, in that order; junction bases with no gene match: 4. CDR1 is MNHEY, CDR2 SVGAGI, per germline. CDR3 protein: CASLAASSYEQYF. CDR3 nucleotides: TGTGCCAGCCTAGCGGCCAGCTCCTACGAGCAGTACTTC.

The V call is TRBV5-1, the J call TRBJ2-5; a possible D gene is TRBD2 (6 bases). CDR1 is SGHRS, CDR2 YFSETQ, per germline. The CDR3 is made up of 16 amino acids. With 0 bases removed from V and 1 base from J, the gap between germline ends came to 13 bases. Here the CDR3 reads CASSLAGSLTQETQYF. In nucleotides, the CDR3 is TGCGCCAGCAGCTTGGCCGGGAGTCTCACCCAAGAGACCCAGTACTTC. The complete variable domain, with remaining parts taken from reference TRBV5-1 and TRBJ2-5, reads KAGVTQTPRYLIKTRGQQVTLSCSPISGHRSVSWYQQTPGQGLQFLFEYFSETQRNKGNFPGRFSGRQFSNSRSEMNVSTLELGDSALYLCASSLAGSLTQETQYFGPGTRLLVL.

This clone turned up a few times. The CDR3 protein is CAISESRGLRSVETQYF. DNA of the CDR3: TGTGCCATCAGTGAGTCGAGAGGTCTCCGGAGTGTAGAGACCCAGTACTTC. The chain joins TRBV10-3 to TRBJ2-5, with D unclear. Germline loops: CDR1 ENHRY, CDR2 SYGVKD. Trimming removed 0 bases at V and 4 bases at J, with 18 bases between. The CDR3 is made up of 17 amino acids.

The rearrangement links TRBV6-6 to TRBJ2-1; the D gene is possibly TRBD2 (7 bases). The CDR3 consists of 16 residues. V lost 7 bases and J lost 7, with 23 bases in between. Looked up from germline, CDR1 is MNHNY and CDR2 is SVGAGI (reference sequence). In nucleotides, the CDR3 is TGTGCCAGCACCAAGGGGGGGGCTCTAGCGGATAATGAGCAGTTCTTC. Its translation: CASTKGGALADNEQFF.

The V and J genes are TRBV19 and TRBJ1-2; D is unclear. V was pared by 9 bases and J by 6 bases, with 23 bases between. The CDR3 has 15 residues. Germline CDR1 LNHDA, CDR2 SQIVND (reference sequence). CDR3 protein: CASKLGRELMDGYTF. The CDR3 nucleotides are TGTGCCAGCAAACTAGGACGGGAACTGATGGATGGCTACACCTTC.

CDR3 DNA: TGTGCCAGCAGCCTTGGCTTCTACGAGCAGTACTTC. It yields the protein CASSLGFYEQYF. This sequence joins TRBV7-9 and TRBJ2-7; no firm D call. Germline CDR1 and CDR2: SEHNR and FQNEAQ (reference sequence). V was shortened by 5 bases and J by 3 bases, with 8 bases between the two germline ends. The CDR3 has 12 amino acids. Looking up the rest from reference TRBV7-9 and TRBJ2-7 gives the full variable domain: DTGVSQNPRHKITKRGQNVTFRCDPISEHNRLYWYRQTLGQGPEFLTYFQNEAQLEKSRLLSDRFSAERPKGSFSTLEIQRTEQGDSAMYLCASSLGFYEQYFGPGTRLTVT.

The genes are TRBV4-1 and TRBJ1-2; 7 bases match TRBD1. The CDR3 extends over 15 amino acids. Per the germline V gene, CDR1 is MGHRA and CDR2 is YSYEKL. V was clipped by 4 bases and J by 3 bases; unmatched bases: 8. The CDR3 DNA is TGCGCCAGCAGCCTCGACAGGGTCAGCGACTATGGCTACACCTTC. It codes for CASSLDRVSDYGYTF.

The CDR3 DNA reads TGTGCCAGCAGTTTATACTGGGCGACAGGGAACACTGAAGCTTTCTTT. The encoded protein is CASSLYWATGNTEAFF. V gene TRBV28 combines with J gene TRBJ1-1, with D maybe TRBD1 (6 bases). V lost 1 base and J 1 base, leaving 13 bases between the germline ends. The length of the CDR3 is 16 residues. The germline V gene encodes CDR1 MDHEN and CDR2 SYDVKM.

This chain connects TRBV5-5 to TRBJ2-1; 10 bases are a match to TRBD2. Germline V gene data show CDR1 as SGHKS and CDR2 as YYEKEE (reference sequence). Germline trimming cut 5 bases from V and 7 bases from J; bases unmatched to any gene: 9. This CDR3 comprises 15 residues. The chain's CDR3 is CASRDSSGSINEQFF. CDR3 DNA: TGTGCCAGCAGGGATTCTAGCGGGAGTATTAATGAGCAGTTCTTC.

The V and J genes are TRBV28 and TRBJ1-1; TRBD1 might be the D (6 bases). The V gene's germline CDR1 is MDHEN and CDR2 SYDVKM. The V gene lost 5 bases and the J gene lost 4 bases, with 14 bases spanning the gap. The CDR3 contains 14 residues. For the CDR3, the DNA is TGTGCCAGCAGTCTCAGAGGGGGGGCCACTGAAGCTTTCTTT. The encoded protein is CASSLRGGATEAFF.

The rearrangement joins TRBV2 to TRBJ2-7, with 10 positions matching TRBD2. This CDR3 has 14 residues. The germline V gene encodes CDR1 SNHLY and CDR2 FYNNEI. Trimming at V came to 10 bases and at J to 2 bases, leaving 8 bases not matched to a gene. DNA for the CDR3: TGTGCCACCTTAAGCGGGGGGGCCCCCTACGAGCAGTACTTC. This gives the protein CATLSGGAPYEQYF.

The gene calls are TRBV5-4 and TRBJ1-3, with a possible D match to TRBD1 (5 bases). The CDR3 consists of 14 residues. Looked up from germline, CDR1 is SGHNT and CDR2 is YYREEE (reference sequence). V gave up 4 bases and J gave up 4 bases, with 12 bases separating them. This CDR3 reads CASSKQGTGNTIYF. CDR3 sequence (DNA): TGTGCCAGCAGCAAGCAGGGAACGGGAAACACCATATATTTT.